The 14 T cell receptor beta chains in this list originate from one sample, sequenced in a study of post-analysis software for immune sequencing data. Overall study results and limits: Comparison of patients with controls showed five TRBV segments more frequent in patients, TRBV5-6, TRBV5-1 and TRBV20-1 among them.

The TCR beta cDNA libraries contained unique molecular identifiers. A single record per CDR3 protein comes from TCRdb applying MiXCR to the PCR reads. The sample shows roughly 800,000 distinct CDR3 sequences, roughly 27% of them seen only once. The antigens for these receptors are not known. Specimen: blood. These receptors all come from a girl aged 10 to 17 with multiple sclerosis.

The chain carries TRBV6-5 and TRBJ2-7, with TRBD1 identical over 7 bases. Per germline, CDR1 MNHEY and CDR2 SVGAGI. The CDR3 runs 17 residues. V lost 0 bases to trimming and J lost 1 base; unmatched junction nucleotides: 9. CDR3 sequence: CASSYSLLPGQSYEQYF. The CDR3 DNA is TGTGCCAGCAGTTACTCCCTCCTTCCGGGACAGTCCTACGAGCAGTACTTC.

The rearrangement links TRBV9 to TRBJ1-2, with D tentatively TRBD1 (6 bases). Trimming took 6 bases from V and 8 from J, leaving 26 bases between them. CDR1 is SGDLS, CDR2 YYNGEE, per germline. The length of the CDR3 is 16 residues. CDR3 sequence (DNA): TGTGCCAGCAACAGTAAGGGGGGGACGGCCGTTGGGGGCTACACCTTC. Translated, it gives CASNSKGGTAVGGYTF.

The sample holds one count of this clonotype. The chain employs TRBV18 and TRBJ2-5; 8 bases are a match to TRBD1. Germline-derived CDR1 and CDR2 are KGHSH and LQKENI. The CDR3 has 17 amino acids. Losses at the gene ends were 0 bases for V and 5 bases for J; bases not matched to a gene: 11. The CDR3 DNA sequence: TGTGCCAGCTCACCACCAGGACCTCGACAGGGGAGGGAGACCCAGTACTTC. This encodes CASSPPGPRQGRETQYF.

In its sample, this clonotype was seen many times. The chain combines TRBV20-1 with TRBJ2-7; the match to TRBD1 covers 7 bases. This CDR3 comprises 12 residues. Trimming cost V 3 bases and J 4 bases; bases outside gene matches: 3. Looked up from germline, CDR1 is DFQATT and CDR2 is SNEGSKA (reference sequence). The CDR3 coding sequence is TGCAGTGCTAGCAGCAGGGGGTACGAGCAGTACTTC. Its translation: CSASSRGYEQYF.

Only a few counts were recorded for this clonotype. V usage is TRBV20-1 and J usage is TRBJ2-5; tentative D call: TRBD2 (7 bases). The V gene's germline CDR1 is DFQATT and CDR2 SNEGSKA (reference sequence). The CDR3 sequence is 15 residues long. The germline V and J ends were trimmed by 6 bases and 4 bases, with 21 bases remaining between them. The CDR3 region is CSAGGGREIAETQYF. CDR3 coding DNA: TGCAGTGCCGGAGGGGGGCGGGAGATCGCAGAGACCCAGTACTTC.

This clonotype was observed a handful of times. The chain joins TRBV27 to TRBJ1-4; 7 bases map to TRBD1. Germline V gene data show CDR1 as MNHEY and CDR2 as SMNVEV (reference sequence). V was pared by 8 bases and J by 8 bases, with 11 bases of the junction left unmatched. CDR3 length equals 14 residues. The DNA of the CDR3 is TGTGCCAGCGGGGACACAGGGGCCGGGGAAAAACTGTTTTTT. Protein: CASGDTGAGEKLFF.

The rearrangement joins TRBV20-1 to TRBJ2-7; 8 positions agree with TRBD2. Per the germline V gene, CDR1 is DFQATT and CDR2 is SNEGSKA (reference sequence). The junction had 12 bases not matched to a gene; V was cut back by 3 bases and J by 2 bases. CDR3 length equals 16 residues. The CDR3 sequence is CSASFGSGRAAYEQYF. CDR3 sequence (DNA): TGCAGTGCTAGCTTTGGGTCCGGGAGGGCGGCCTACGAGCAGTACTTC.

Of note for this clonotype: Just one base apart from a much larger clone, this may be a read error. The chain is built from TRBV5-1 and TRBJ2-5, with D possibly called TRBD1 or TRBD2 (5 bases each). Germline V gene sequence: CDR1 SGHRS, CDR2 YFSETQ. Trimming stripped 4 bases from V and 4 bases from J, with 17 bases between. The CDR3 contains 15 residues. DNA of the CDR3: TGCGCCAGCAGCGTGGGACCAGGGAATATAGAGACCCAGTACTTC. This encodes CASSVGPGNIETQYF. The full variable domain, completed using reference TRBV5-1 and TRBJ2-5, is KAGVTQTPRYLIKTRGQQVTLSCSPISGHRSVSWYQQTPGQGLQFLFEYFSETQRNKGNFPGRFSGRQFSNSRSEMNVSTLELGDSALYLCASSVGPGNIETQYFGPGTRLLVL.

The genes are TRBV2 and TRBJ2-1, with 10 bases aligning to TRBD2. V dropped 6 bases and J dropped 7; count of bases not matched to a gene: 9. CDR1 and CDR2 (germline): SNHLY, FYNNEI. The length of the CDR3 is 15 residues. The CDR3 sequence is CASSSLAGEINEQFF. CDR3 nucleotide sequence: TGTGCCAGCAGCAGTCTAGCGGGAGAGATAAATGAGCAGTTCTTC.

This clonotype was counted only a few times. V usage is TRBV24-1 and J usage is TRBJ2-3; perhaps TRBD1 as D (5 bases). Germline V gives CDR1 KGHDR, CDR2 SFDVKD. The V gene lost 4 bases and the J gene lost 9 bases, with 16 bases spanning the gap. The CDR3 spans 14 residues. The CDR3 reads CATSDPGPQGTQYF. The CDR3, as DNA: TGTGCCACCAGTGACCCCGGGCCCCAGGGAACGCAGTATTTT.

This clonotype has a handful of counts. The DNA of the CDR3 is TGTGCCAGCAGTGATGACAGAATCGAGCAGTACTTC. Encoded protein: CASSDDRIEQYF. The chain combines TRBV6-1 with TRBJ2-7; possible D gene TRBD1, 5 bases. The CDR3 runs 12 residues. Trimming pared 3 bases from V and 6 bases from J, leaving 9 bases between. Germline loops: CDR1 MNHNS, CDR2 SASEGT.

This clonotype was seen at least ten times. The V gene is TRBV5-1, the J gene TRBJ1-1; D is ambiguous. V was shortened by 0 bases and J by 5 bases, with 14 bases between the two germline ends. Germline V gene lookup returns CDR1 SGHRS and CDR2 YFSETQ. The length of the CDR3 is 15 residues. The chain's CDR3 is CASSLEVKGETEAFF. CDR3 sequence (DNA): TGCGCCAGCAGCTTGGAGGTTAAGGGAGAAACTGAAGCTTTCTTT.

The genes are TRBV6-5 and TRBJ2-1, with a tentative D call TRBD2 (5 bases). Germline V gene data show CDR1 as MNHEY and CDR2 as SVGAGI. This CDR3 region has 14 residues. V was trimmed by 6 bases and J by 6 bases, leaving 15 bases between them. This CDR3 reads CASRKEAGGNEQFF. The CDR3 DNA is TGTGCCAGCAGGAAAGAGGCAGGAGGCAATGAGCAGTTCTTC.

This clonotype was recorded only once. A much larger clone differs by one base, so this may be a read error. The gene calls are TRBV5-1 and TRBJ2-3; TRBD1 matches 9 bases. The trim removed 3 bases at V and 2 bases at J, leaving 4 bases unmatched. Germline V gene data show CDR1 as SGHRS and CDR2 as YFSETQ. The CDR3 is 15 residues long. The CDR3 loop reads CASSSLQGATDTQYF. The CDR3 coding sequence is TGCGCCAGCAGCTCGTTACAGGGGGCCACAGATACGCAGTATTTT.